A single TCR beta chain is shown here with its context. Its antigen remains unknown. The data originate from a study of cytomegalovirus exposure and HLA in healthy donors. Overall study results and limits: HLA allele associations emerged for about 16,000 TCR beta sequences in a later analysis, at 0.05 false discovery rate.

The ends were cut back, 3 bases at V and 9 bases at J, with 21 bases in the middle. Germline lookup yields CDR1 LNHDA and CDR2 SQIVND (reference sequence). This CDR3 has 16 amino acids. The primer mix had 60 Vbeta and 13 Jbeta primers. This table comes from immunoSEQ multiplex PCR, and its TCRdb copy is limited to in-frame clones, with some not included. The sample has about 95,000 clones, about 77% seen once. The TCR comes from a woman between 35 and 50 years old in good health and CMV-seronegative. This chain links TRBV19 with TRBJ1-5; the D gene is possibly TRBD1 (6 bases). Sequencing was performed on PBMCs. CDR3 nucleotide sequence: TGTGCCAGTAGTATTAAAAGGACAGCCGCCGGAGTGCCCCAGCATTTT. Its translation is CASSIKRTAAGVPQHF.